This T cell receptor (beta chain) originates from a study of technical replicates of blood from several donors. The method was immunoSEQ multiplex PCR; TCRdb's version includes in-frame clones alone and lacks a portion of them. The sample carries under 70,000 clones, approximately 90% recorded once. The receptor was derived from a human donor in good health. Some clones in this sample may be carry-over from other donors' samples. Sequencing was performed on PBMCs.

CDR3 protein: CASSLRGDAGGPGNEQFF. The CDR3 coding sequence is TGTGCCAGCAGCTTACGAGGAGACGCGGGAGGGCCGGGGAATGAGCAGTTCTTC. The chain combines TRBV13 with TRBJ2-1; 9 bases map to TRBD2. The V and J ends lost 2 bases and 7 bases, in that order; junction bases with no gene match: 15. From germline, CDR1 is PRHDT and CDR2 FYEKMQ (reference sequence). The CDR3 sequence is 18 residues long.